This T cell receptor beta chain was identified in a study of CD8+ T cells in alopecia areata. V gave up 1 base and J gave up 2 bases, with 11 bases separating them. The V gene's germline CDR1 is SGHTA and CDR2 FQGNSA. The CDR3 extends over 15 amino acids. The study, taken as a whole, reports: Scalp sequencing captures resident alphabeta T cells of normal skin too. Among patients, TCR sharing was less clear than in mice, a difference possibly due in part to HLA diversity in the patient population. More clonal than normal scalp was lesional scalp, particularly alopecia totalis/universalis.

For this clone: Its cognate antigen is unknown.

It was cDNA, reverse transcribed from extracted RNA, that served as the sequencing template. Assay used: immunoSEQ multiplex PCR; TCRdb lists only in-frame clones, some missing. The sample holds roughly 250,000 clones, about 68% seen once. The sample in question was CD4+ T cells sorted from blood, obtained at week 0. The TCR was taken from a human donor with alopecia areata. The chain joins TRBV7-2 to TRBJ1-2; D is perhaps TRBD1 (6 bases). CDR3 protein: CASSLGEQGNYGYTF. The DNA of the CDR3 is TGTGCCAGCAGCTTAGGCGAGCAGGGGAACTATGGCTACACCTTC.